One T cell receptor beta chain is described in this entry. Per the authors' pipeline: Reference gene primer amplification gave estimated nucleated cell counts. Assay used: immunoSEQ multiplex PCR; TCRdb lists only in-frame clones, some missing. For V, J and clone size, that table is used; D and trimming come from the DNA. The table has about 220,000 clones, roughly 84% seen once. V lost 1 base to trimming and J lost 9 bases, with 7 bases between them. There are 13 residues in the CDR3. The data were obtained in a study of blood T cell repertoires in COVID-19. Study-wide context: Samples representing acute and convalescent COVID-19 were sourced from the United States, Italy and Spain.

Sequencing was carried out using peripheral blood. The rearrangement links TRBV12-3 or TRBV12-4 to TRBJ1-6; D is perhaps TRBD1 (5 bases). The clonotype was recovered from a woman between 55 and 75 years old who had recovered from COVID-19. CDR3: CASSLGRGSPLHF. The CDR3 DNA sequence: TGTGCCAGCAGTTTAGGGAGGGGTTCACCCCTCCACTTT.